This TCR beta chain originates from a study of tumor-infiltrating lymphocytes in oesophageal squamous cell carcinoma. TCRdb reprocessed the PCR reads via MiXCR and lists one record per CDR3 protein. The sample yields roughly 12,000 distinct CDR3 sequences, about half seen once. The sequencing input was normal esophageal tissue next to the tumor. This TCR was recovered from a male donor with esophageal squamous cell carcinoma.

The DNA of the CDR3 is TGTGCCAGCAGCAACGCCTTCAGGGTCCTAGTCACCTACGAGCAGTACTTC. The encoded protein is CASSNAFRVLVTYEQYF. The chain couples TRBV11-2 to TRBJ2-5; D is possibly TRBD1 (5 bases). The closer fit of TRBJ2-7 to the DNA end suggests the J call may be wrong. Germline CDR1 is SGHAT and CDR2 is FQNNGV. The CDR3 is 17 amino acids.